These 7 T cell receptor beta chains were sequenced from one sample in a study of blood T cell repertoires in COVID-19. Produced via immunoSEQ multiplex PCR; TCRdb's table is partial and in-frame only. The sample shows roughly 250,000 clones, approximately 85% of them seen only once. Input material: peripheral blood. These receptors all come from a human donor with COVID-19, enrolled during active disease. The donor label of this sample is uncertain.

CDR3 loop: CASSEGAGGPTDTQYF. CDR3 in DNA: TGTGCCAGCAGTGAAGGTGCGGGAGGGCCAACAGATACGCAGTATTTT. The J gene is TRBJ2-3, the V gene TRBV2; 9 positions match TRBD2. J was trimmed by 3 bases and V by 1 base; bases with no gene match: 5. This CDR3 region has 16 residues. The germline CDR1 and CDR2 sequences are SNHLY and FYNNEI. Using reference TRBV2 and TRBJ2-3 for the parts outside the CDR3, the full variable domain is EPEVTQTPSHQVTQMGQEVILRCVPISNHLYFYWYRQILGQKVEFLVSFYNNEISEKSEIFDDQFSVERPDGSNFTLKIRSTKLEDSAMYFCASSEGAGGPTDTQYFGPGTRLTVL.

This clone has more than one count but fewer than ten. CDR3 DNA: TGTGCCAGCAGCTTGGGGACTAGCGGTTATCGCACAGATACGCAGTATTTT. Its translation is CASSLGTSGYRTDTQYF. The rearrangement uses TRBV5-6 and TRBJ2-3; 10 nucleotides match TRBD2. Unmatched junction bases numbered 5, after V lost 0 bases and J lost 1 base. This CDR3 region has 17 residues. CDR1 SGHDT and CDR2 YYEEEE come from the germline V gene.

The chain couples TRBV5-4 to TRBJ1-4, with TRBD1 matching over 7 bases. CDR1 and CDR2 from the germline V gene are SGHNT and YYREEE (reference sequence). The V and J ends lost 0 bases and 2 bases, in that order; junction bases with no gene match: 4. This CDR3 has 16 residues. CDR3 region: CASSLGPRGTNEKLFF. The CDR3 DNA follows: TGTGCCAGCAGCTTGGGCCCCAGGGGGACTAATGAAAAACTGTTTTTT. The variable domain in full, with the rest retrieved from reference TRBV5-4 and TRBJ1-4, is ETGVTQSPTHLIKTRGQQVTLRCSSQSGHNTVSWYQQALGQGPQFIFQYYREEENGRGNFPPRFSGLQFPNYSSELNVNALELDDSALYLCASSLGPRGTNEKLFFGSGTQLSVL.

The chain carries TRBV3-1 (or the pseudogene TRBV3-2) and TRBJ1-2; 9 positions match TRBD1. Germline V CDR1 and CDR2: LGHDT, YNNKEL (reference sequence). Unmatched junction bases numbered 7, after V lost 6 bases and J lost 8 bases. This CDR3 region has 13 residues. This CDR3 is CASRRTGARGYTF. For the CDR3, the DNA is TGTGCCAGCAGGCGGACAGGGGCGAGAGGCTACACCTTC.

The chain's CDR3 is CSASFQRGETQYF. As DNA, the CDR3 is TGCAGTGCTAGTTTTCAGCGAGGAGAGACCCAGTACTTC. This chain links TRBV20-1 with TRBJ2-5; D ambiguous. V was pared by 3 bases and J by 4 bases, with 12 bases between. CDR3 length equals 13 residues. Looked up from germline, CDR1 is DFQATT and CDR2 is SNEGSKA (reference sequence).

The chain has TRBV5-1 and TRBJ2-1; 7 bases are shared with TRBD1. There are 15 residues in the CDR3. Per germline, CDR1 SGHRS and CDR2 YFSETQ. V was clipped by 4 bases and J by 3 bases; unmatched bases: 7. CDR3 in amino acids: CASSRRDRDYNEQFF. CDR3 coding DNA: TGCGCCAGCAGCCGCCGGGACAGAGACTACAATGAGCAGTTCTTC.

This chain joins TRBV2 and TRBJ2-1; the match to TRBD2 covers 8 bases. In germline, CDR1 is SNHLY, CDR2 FYNNEI. V lost 8 bases and J lost 6; bases outside the gene matches: 12. This CDR3 region has 15 residues. This CDR3 is CASLPGGTPFNEQFF. The DNA of the CDR3 is TGTGCCAGCCTACCGGGGGGGACGCCGTTCAATGAGCAGTTCTTC. Supplemented by reference TRBV2 and TRBJ2-1, the full variable domain reads EPEVTQTPSHQVTQMGQEVILRCVPISNHLYFYWYRQILGQKVEFLVSFYNNEISEKSEIFDDQFSVERPDGSNFTLKIRSTKLEDSAMYFCASLPGGTPFNEQFFGPGTRLTVL.